Listed below are T cell receptor beta chains from one sample, sequenced in a study of blood T cell repertoires in COVID-19. Here immunoSEQ multiplex PCR was the method, and the copy in TCRdb shows in-frame clones only, minus some. Here the sample spans 250,000 to 300,000 clones, over 70% being singletons. The specimen sequenced was peripheral blood. All receptors derive from a man at least 80 years old with acute or convalescent COVID-19. Both conserved end residues are part of each CDR3. Each record gives: D gene, V gene, clone size, J gene, CDR3 DNA, CDR3 protein. D genes are given only for firm matches. Some rows have no size entry. The others give once, few or many, or a class for an expanded clone.

.	TRBV12-3/TRBV12-4	.	TRBJ2-7	TGTGCCAGCAGTTTACTCTCCTACGAGCAGTACTTC	CASSLLSYEQYF
.	TRBV14	.	TRBJ2-2	TGTGCCAGCAGCCAAGACTTGAGGGGGGAGCTGTTTTTT	CASSQDLRGELFF
TRBD1	TRBV6-5	few	TRBJ1-6	TGTGCCAGCGGGACAGGGGGGTCACCCCTCCACTTT	CASGTGGSPLHF
.	TRBV28	.	TRBJ2-1	TGTGCCAGCAGTCCCCCCGACAGGGGAGGGAATGAGCAGTTCTTC	CASSPPDRGGNEQFF
.	TRBV5-8	few	TRBJ1-5	TGTGCCAGCAGTCGGGAGTATGACAATCAGCCCCAGCATTTT	CASSREYDNQPQHF
TRBD1	TRBV5-1	.	TRBJ2-7	TGCGCCAGCAGCATCTCAGGGGGCTTCTACGAGCAGTACTTC	CASSISGGFYEQYF
.	TRBV28	.	TRBJ2-4	TGTGCCAGCAGCAAGACAAGTACTAAAAACATTCAGTACTTC	CASSKTSTKNIQYF
TRBD1	TRBV29-1	few	TRBJ2-1	TGCAGCGTGAGACAGGGGGCGTCCTACAATGAGCAGTTCTTC	CSVRQGASYNEQFF
TRBD1	TRBV18	.	TRBJ1-1	TGTGCCAGCTCACCCGGGACAGACGTGACTGGAGCTTTCTTT	CASSPGTDVTGAFF
.	TRBV28	.	TRBJ1-2	TGTGCCAGCAGTACCTCATCCGGGGTGGACTATGGCTACACCTTC	CASSTSSGVDYGYTF
.	TRBV2	.	TRBJ2-6	TGTGCCAGCGCGTCCTCCACGAGCTCTGGGGCCAACGTCCTGACTTTC	CASASSTSSGANVLTF
.	TRBV6-5	.	TRBJ1-2	TGTGCCAGCAGTCCCAACATTCGGGGCTATGGCTACACCTTC	CASSPNIRGYGYTF
.	TRBV6-5	few	TRBJ1-5	TGTGCCAGCAGTACCCGGAGGGGTAGCAATCAGCCCCAGCATTTT	CASSTRRGSNQPQHF
.	TRBV2	.	TRBJ1-1	TGTGCCAGTTCGACAGGCAGGGACACTGAAGCTTTCTTT	CASSTGRDTEAFF
TRBD1	TRBV28	once	TRBJ1-2	TGTGCCAGCAGTCCTGGACAGGGGACGTATGGCTACACCTTC	CASSPGQGTYGYTF
.	TRBV19	.	TRBJ1-4	TGTGCCAGTAGTATAGGCCAAGAGGAAAAACTGTTTTTT	CASSIGQEEKLFF
TRBD1	TRBV5-4	.	TRBJ1-2	TGTGCCAGCAGAAACGGGACAGTTGGCTACACCTTC	CASRNGTVGYTF
.	TRBV5-1	.	TRBJ2-1	TGCGCCAGCACTAGCCTCGAGGGCTACAATGAGCAGTTCTTC	CASTSLEGYNEQFF
TRBD1	TRBV6-5	once	TRBJ1-1	TGTGCCAGCAGACCACGACAGGGGGTGAACACTGAAGCTTTCTTT	CASRPRQGVNTEAFF
TRBD2	TRBV5-6	once	TRBJ2-1	TGTGCCAGCAGAGGGTGGTCTAGCGGGTACAATGAGCAGTTCTTC	CASRGWSSGYNEQFF
TRBD1	TRBV3-1/TRBV3-2	.	TRBJ1-6	TGTGCCAGCAGCCAGAAACAGGGGCGTAATTCACCCCTCCACTTT	CASSQKQGRNSPLHF
.	TRBV7-9	few	TRBJ1-6	TGTGCCAGCAGCTTCGAGGGCCTTGGTTCACCCCTCCACTTT	CASSFEGLGSPLHF
TRBD2	TRBV6-1	.	TRBJ2-3	TGTGCCAGCAGTGAACCCTTGACTAGCGGGAATAAGATGGCCCCAAAAGATACGCAGTATTTT	CASSEPLTSGNKMAPKDTQYF
TRBD2	TRBV19	.	TRBJ2-3	TGTGCCAGTAGCGGTCTAGCGGGAGGGCGCACAGATACGCAGTATTTT	CASSGLAGGRTDTQYF
.	TRBV6-1	few	TRBJ1-6	TGTGCCAGCAGTGAAGCTCAAAATTCACCCCTCCACTTT	CASSEAQNSPLHF
TRBD1	TRBV5-1	.	TRBJ2-1	TGCGCCACCAGGTTATGGGACAGGACTTATAGCTCCTACAATGAGCAGTTCTTC	CATRLWDRTYSSYNEQFF
.	TRBV18	.	TRBJ1-1	TGTGCCAGCTCGCTCACGAAGGGGGACACTGAAGCTTTCTTT	CASSLTKGDTEAFF
.	TRBV6-5	.	TRBJ2-5	TGTGCCAGCAGTCCCTCTTTCGGTCCGCAAGAGACCCAGTACTTC	CASSPSFGPQETQYF
TRBD2	TRBV5-6	.	TRBJ2-3	TGTGCCAGCAGTCCGACAGGCCAGCGGGGGTACACAGATACGCAGTATTTT	CASSPTGQRGYTDTQYF
.	TRBV29-1	.	TRBJ1-1	TGCAGCGTTGGAGAGACTAACACTGAAGCTTTCTTT	CSVGETNTEAFF
TRBD1	TRBV6-5	.	TRBJ1-1	TGTGCCAGCAGTTTAAGGGGGCTGGGCACTGAAGCTTTCTTT	CASSLRGLGTEAFF
.	TRBV6-5	.	TRBJ2-7	TGTGCCAGCACCCAGGGACTTGACTACGAGCAGTACTTC	CASTQGLDYEQYF
TRBD2	TRBV27	.	TRBJ2-1	TGTGCCAGCAGTTTAGGGGGCCCGCGGGGGGGCAATGAGCAGTTCTTC	CASSLGGPRGGNEQFF
TRBD1	TRBV7-2	.	TRBJ1-2	TGTGCCAGCAGCAAAGGGACAGGGCTAAACTATGGCTACACCTTC	CASSKGTGLNYGYTF
TRBD2	TRBV27	.	TRBJ2-1	TGTGCCAGCAGTTTTAGGACTAGCTCCTACAATGAGCAGTTCTTC	CASSFRTSSYNEQFF
TRBD1	TRBV5-4	.	TRBJ1-5	TGTGCCAGCAGCAGGGACAGGGGTATAGTTCAGCCCCAGCATTTT	CASSRDRGIVQPQHF
TRBD1	TRBV6-2/TRBV6-3	few	TRBJ1-1	TGTGCCAGCAGTTACGCGACAGGGGTCAACACTGAAGCTTTCTTT	CASSYATGVNTEAFF
TRBD1	TRBV23-1	few	TRBJ2-7	TGCGCCAGCAGTCAGCAGGGGGCGACGGGGCGCGAGCAGTACTTC	CASSQQGATGREQYF
.	TRBV2	.	TRBJ1-1	TGTGCCAGCAGTGTACTACTTGCGACTGAAGCTTTCTTT	CASSVLLATEAFF
.	TRBV28	.	TRBJ2-7	TGTGCCAGCTATTCCGACAGGTCAGGAGGTAGCGAGCAGTACTTC	CASYSDRSGGSEQYF
.	TRBV4-1	.	TRBJ2-2	TGCGCCAGCAGCCAACAGAACGCGAACACCGGGGAGCTGTTTTTT	CASSQQNANTGELFF
.	TRBV7-2	.	TRBJ2-7	TGTGCCAGCAGCTTAGGGAGAGCCTTATCCTACGAGCAGTACTTC	CASSLGRALSYEQYF
.	TRBV10-3	.	TRBJ2-3	TGTGCCATCAGTGACGAGATCACAGATACGCAGTATTTT	CAISDEITDTQYF
.	TRBV9	.	TRBJ2-7	TGTGCCAGCAGCGTAGGTGTACAGGGCCCCTACGAGCAGTACTTC	CASSVGVQGPYEQYF
TRBD1	TRBV2	.	TRBJ1-3	TGTGCCTTAAGGAGGGGGCCCAACTCTGGAAACACCATATATTTT	CALRRGPNSGNTIYF
.	TRBV7-9	.	TRBJ2-2	TGTGCCAGCAGCTCTGGAGGGGGCCGCGGGAACACCGGGGAGCTGTTTTTT	CASSSGGGRGNTGELFF
.	TRBV23-1	.	TRBJ1-1	TGCGCCACCTCCTTCAGAGAAGCTTTCTTT	CATSFREAFF
TRBD1	TRBV6-5	.	TRBJ2-7	TGTGCCAGCAGGCGGACAGGGGGTAACGGAGGCGAGCAGTACTTC	CASRRTGGNGGEQYF
.	TRBV6-5	.	TRBJ1-2	TGTGCCAGCAAATTAGACGGAGCGATCTATGGCTACACCTTC	CASKLDGAIYGYTF
.	TRBV5-1	many	TRBJ1-2	TGCGCCAGCAGCTTGGGTGGCTTTAACTATGGCTACACCTTC	CASSLGGFNYGYTF
TRBD1	TRBV7-2	.	TRBJ2-3	TGTGCCAGCAGCTTAGACCCCCCAGGGGGAATTCCTAGCACAGATACGCAGTATTTT	CASSLDPPGGIPSTDTQYF
.	TRBV4-1	.	TRBJ2-1	TGCGCCAGCAGCCAAGATCAAACAGGGACCAATGAGCAGTTCTTC	CASSQDQTGTNEQFF
.	TRBV5-6	.	TRBJ2-1	TGTGCCAGCAGCCTCGGGCGGGACTCCTACAATGAGCAGTTCTTC	CASSLGRDSYNEQFF
.	TRBV5-4	once	TRBJ2-3	TGTGCCAGCAGCTTCCTGGCTTCCAGGGGATCAGATACGCAGTATTTT	CASSFLASRGSDTQYF
.	TRBV7-9	.	TRBJ2-3	TGTGCCCTGCTCGGTGGTGACAATCCCACAGATACGCAGTATTTT	CALLGGDNPTDTQYF
.	TRBV24-1	.	TRBJ2-2	TGTGCCACCAGCTCATTCCGGGAGCGGATCACCGGGGAGCTGTTTTTT	CATSSFRERITGELFF
TRBD1	TRBV19	.	TRBJ1-1	TGTGCCAGTAGTCCAGGGCCCCGGACAGGGGGCTGTTTGTTT	CASSPGPRTGGCLF